These 26 T cell receptor beta chains share one sample of origin, sequenced in a study of blood T cell repertoires in COVID-19 (TCRdb year 2020). Preparation of the library involved the immunoSEQ multiplex PCR assay. TCRdb's version of the immuneACCESS table is confined to in-frame rearrangements and falls short of the full clone set. An unresolved V gene accounts for under half of the shortfall where checked; the remainder is of unknown origin. Here the sample has 84,000 or so clones; 83% occur a single time. The top ten hold over 30% of the sample. The sequencing input was peripheral blood. The receptors here all came from an elderly man with active or convalescent COVID-19.

The rearrangement uses TRBV2 and TRBJ1-1; the match to TRBD1 covers 10 bases. This CDR3 is 15 amino acids long. V dropped 6 bases and J dropped 1; count of bases not matched to a gene: 5. Germline V gene sequence: CDR1 SNHLY, CDR2 FYNNEI. CDR3 residues: CASSLRTGGNTEAFF. CDR3 DNA: TGTGCCAGCAGCCTGAGGACAGGGGGGAACACTGAAGCTTTCTTT.

The J gene is TRBJ1-4, the V gene TRBV4-1, with 8 bases that match TRBD1. This CDR3 is built from 15 residues. V gave up 2 bases and J gave up 8 bases; unmatched junction bases: 7. From germline, CDR1 is MGHRA and CDR2 YSYEKL. The CDR3 loop is CASSQKTGGREKLFF. Written as DNA, the CDR3 is TGCGCCAGCAGCCAAAAAACAGGGGGGAGAGAAAAACTGTTTTTT.

This clone has only a few counts. The chain uses TRBV6-4 and TRBJ2-1, with D possibly being TRBD2 (5 bases). The germline gives CDR1 MRHNA, CDR2 SNTAGT. The V end lost 6 bases, the J end lost 5 bases, and 11 bases lay between the germline ends. CDR3 size: 13 residues. In nucleotides, the CDR3 is TGTGCCAGCAGCCGGGATCGTAACAATGAGCAGTTCTTC. It codes for CASSRDRNNEQFF.

The genes are TRBV30 and TRBJ2-3; the D is unclear. The germline V gene encodes CDR1 GTSNPN and CDR2 SVGIG (reference sequence). CDR3 length: 15 amino acids. With 2 bases removed from V and 1 base from J, the gap between germline ends came to 13 bases. The CDR3 region has the DNA TGTGCCTGGAGTAGAACAGTCCCTGGCACAGATACGCAGTATTTT. It yields the protein CAWSRTVPGTDTQYF.

The chain carries TRBV29-1 and TRBJ1-1; D unresolved. V shed 4 bases and J shed 4 bases, with 7 bases lying between them. CDR1 and CDR2 from the germline V gene are SQVTM and ANQGSEA. CDR3 length: 11 residues. The CDR3 sequence is CSVVVRTEAFF. For the CDR3, the DNA is TGCAGCGTTGTTGTCCGCACTGAAGCTTTCTTT.

The chain is built from TRBV30 and TRBJ1-4; the D gene is possibly TRBD1 (5 bases). The V end was cut by 5 bases, the J end by 3 bases, with 10 bases between. Germline CDR1 and CDR2: GTSNPN and SVGIG (reference sequence). CDR3 length: 13 amino acids. The CDR3 sequence: CAWAAGANEKLFF. The CDR3 DNA reads TGTGCCTGGGCAGCGGGGGCTAATGAAAAACTGTTTTTT.

As regards this clone: The junction departs from germline at one end; a sequencing error may be responsible. V and J are TRBV7-2 and TRBJ2-4, with a tentative D call TRBD2 (6 bases). The CDR3 is 12 amino acids. Germline lookup yields CDR1 SGHTA and CDR2 FQGNSA. The CDR3 nucleotides read TGTGCCAGCAGCTTAGCGGGACTGGCTGTTAACTTC. It translates to CASSLAGLAVNF.

The rearrangement uses TRBV4-2 and TRBJ2-7; TRBD2 might be the D (7 bases). CDR3 length equals 18 residues. Germline V gene lookup returns CDR1 LGHNA and CDR2 YNFKEQ. V lost 4 bases, J lost 0 bases, and 22 bases lay in between. CDR3 sequence (DNA): TGTGCCAGCAGCCCCGAGGGGGGGTCAGGGGTCCTCTCCTACGAGCAGTACTTC. Translating it yields CASSPEGGSGVLSYEQYF.

This clone came up a few times. V and J are TRBV24-1 and TRBJ1-1, with 7 bases lining up with TRBD1. Germline CDR1 and CDR2: KGHDR and SFDVKD. The CDR3 contains 13 residues. V gave up 6 bases and J gave up 7 bases; unmatched junction bases: 7. The CDR3 DNA is TGTGCCACCAGTAACCCGGGACAGATTGAAGCTTTCTTT. Amino acid sequence: CATSNPGQIEAFF.

This sequence joins TRBV5-4 and TRBJ1-4, with D possibly TRBD1 on 6 matching bases. Germline assignment: CDR1 SGHNT and CDR2 YYREEE (reference sequence). Trimming took off 5 bases at V and 0 bases at J, with 14 bases between the two ends. This CDR3 comprises 16 residues. CDR3 loop: CASSVQGPSTNEKLFF. The CDR3 bases are TGTGCCAGCAGTGTGCAGGGGCCCTCAACTAATGAAAAACTGTTTTTT. The variable domain in full, completed from reference TRBV5-4 and TRBJ1-4, reads ETGVTQSPTHLIKTRGQQVTLRCSSQSGHNTVSWYQQALGQGPQFIFQYYREEENGRGNFPPRFSGLQFPNYSSELNVNALELDDSALYLCASSVQGPSTNEKLFFGSGTQLSVL.

The rearrangement joins TRBV6-5 to TRBJ2-7; D is undetermined. This CDR3 spans 14 amino acids. Per the germline V gene, CDR1 is MNHEY and CDR2 is SVGAGI. Trimming removed 6 bases at V and 5 bases at J, with 17 bases between. DNA of the CDR3: TGTGCCAGCAGGACCTCGAGTCTAGTCCACGAGCAGTACTTC. It specifies CASRTSSLVHEQYF.

V is TRBV4-1 and J is TRBJ2-5; TRBD2 agrees at 7 bases. V trimming: 0 bases; J trimming: 9 bases; junction bases outside the gene matches: 13. This CDR3 has 16 amino acids. Germline loops: CDR1 MGHRA, CDR2 YSYEKL. The CDR3 DNA sequence: TGCGCCAGCAGCCAAGAGGGGTGGGGAGGGGCCCAATCCCAGTACTTC. Translated: CASSQEGWGGAQSQYF.

The chain couples TRBV19 to TRBJ1-2; 7 positions agree with TRBD1. The CDR3 spans 15 residues. In germline, CDR1 is LNHDA, CDR2 SQIVND (reference sequence). V dropped 3 bases and J dropped 0; count of bases not matched to a gene: 4. CDR3 bases: TGTGCCAGTAGTATGGGGACAGTGACTAACTATGGCTACACCTTC. This encodes CASSMGTVTNYGYTF. Combining the CDR3 with reference TRBV19 and TRBJ1-2 gives the whole variable domain DGGITQSPKYLFRKEGQNVTLSCEQNLNHDAMYWYRQDPGQGLRLIYYSQIVNDFQKGDIAEGYSVSREKKESFPLTVTSAQKNPTAFYLCASSMGTVTNYGYTFGSGTRLTVV.

The chain recombines TRBV14 with TRBJ2-7; D possibly corresponds to TRBD2 (6 bases). Germline V CDR1 and CDR2: SGHDN, FVKESK. The CDR3 totals 13 residues. Trimming stripped 1 base from V and 8 bases from J, with 12 bases between. CDR3 sequence (DNA): TGTGCCAGCAGCCAAGTCCGGGGGAGGCAGCAGTACTTC. Amino acid sequence: CASSQVRGRQQYF. The full variable domain, completed using reference TRBV14 and TRBJ2-7, is EAGVTQFPSHSVIEKGQTVTLRCDPISGHDNLYWYRRVMGKEIKFLLHFVKESKQDESGMPNNRFLAERTGGTYSTLKVQPAELEDSGVYFCASSQVRGRQQYFGPGTRLTVT.

The chain employs TRBV28 and TRBJ1-4; a possible D gene is TRBD1 (5 bases). The CDR3 is made up of 14 amino acids. Trimming took 7 bases from V and 7 from J, leaving 16 bases between them. The germline CDR1 and CDR2 sequences are MDHEN and SYDVKM. The CDR3 coding sequence is TGTGCCAGCACCCTCACGGGGGGGGGTGAAAAACTGTTTTTT. This sequence encodes CASTLTGGGEKLFF.

The chain recombines TRBV6-5 with TRBJ1-5; D is uncertain. Germline V gene sequence: CDR1 MNHEY, CDR2 SVGAGI. The CDR3 loop spans 13 amino acids. Trimming stripped 5 bases from V and 6 bases from J, with 11 bases between. The CDR3 DNA is TGTGCCAGCAGTCGGGGAGGCGTTCAGCCCCAGCATTTT. Amino acids: CASSRGGVQPQHF.

This rearrangement joins TRBV19 to TRBJ1-2, with 7 positions matching TRBD1. Unmatched junction bases numbered 3, after V lost 6 bases and J lost 2 bases. Germline CDR1 reads LNHDA; CDR2 reads SQIVND (reference sequence). This CDR3 comprises 13 residues. The CDR3 region has the DNA TGTGCCAGTAGAGGGACAGACAACTATGGCTACACCTTC. Protein sequence: CASRGTDNYGYTF.

The chain joins TRBV2 to TRBJ1-5; 7 nucleotides align to TRBD1. Germline V gives CDR1 SNHLY, CDR2 FYNNEI. V gave up 6 bases and J gave up 5 bases; unmatched junction bases: 7. The CDR3 spans 14 residues. Here the CDR3 DNA reads TGTGCCAGCAGCGCCGACAGGGTCGATCAGCCCCAGCATTTT. This encodes CASSADRVDQPQHF.

The chain has TRBV19 and TRBJ2-7; a possible D gene is TRBD2 (6 bases). V lost 3 bases to trimming and J lost 2 bases, with 17 bases between them. This CDR3 has 16 residues. The germline V gene encodes CDR1 LNHDA and CDR2 SQIVND (reference sequence). In DNA, the CDR3 is TGTGCCAGTAGTATCAACGCGGGATCTATACCCTACGAGCAGTACTTC. Amino acids: CASSINAGSIPYEQYF. Full variable domain (rest looked up from reference TRBV19 and TRBJ2-7): DGGITQSPKYLFRKEGQNVTLSCEQNLNHDAMYWYRQDPGQGLRLIYYSQIVNDFQKGDIAEGYSVSREKKESFPLTVTSAQKNPTAFYLCASSINAGSIPYEQYFGPGTRLTVT.

V is TRBV29-1 and J is TRBJ1-1, with 9 bases identical to TRBD1. The CDR3 is 15 residues long. The trim removed 6 bases at V and 5 bases at J, leaving 13 bases unmatched. The germline V gene encodes CDR1 SQVTM and CDR2 ANQGSEA. The CDR3 coding sequence is TGCAGCGTCTCGACAGGGGGTGTTGCGAGGACTGAAGCTTTCTTT. Its protein product is CSVSTGGVARTEAFF. The full variable domain, completed using reference TRBV29-1 and TRBJ1-1, is SAVISQKPSRDICQRGTSLTIQCQVDSQVTMMFWYRQQPGQSLTLIATANQGSEATYESGFVIDKFPISRPNLTFSTLTVSNMSPEDSSIYLCSVSTGGVARTEAFFGQGTRLTVV.

The J gene is TRBJ1-1, the V gene TRBV6-5; 10 nucleotides match TRBD1. After removal of 4 bases from V and 8 bases from J, the junction contained 7 bases not matched to a gene. The CDR3 runs to 14 residues. CDR1 and CDR2 from the germline V gene are MNHEY and SVGAGI. The CDR3 protein is CASSSTSTGGEAFF. The CDR3 bases are TGTGCCAGCAGTTCAACATCGACAGGGGGCGAAGCTTTCTTT.

The rearrangement links TRBV5-1 to TRBJ2-7; TRBD2 matches at 7 bases. Looked up from germline, CDR1 is SGHRS and CDR2 is YFSETQ. CDR3 length: 12 amino acids. The ends lost 3 bases at V and 7 bases at J; junction bases unmatched: 4. In DNA, the CDR3 is TGCGCCAGCAGCTGGGAGGGCGGGGAGCAGTACTTC. This sequence encodes CASSWEGGEQYF.

This clone showed up just a few times. The chain uses TRBV29-1 and TRBJ1-1; perhaps TRBD1 as D (5 bases). V gave up 7 bases and J gave up 8 bases, with 14 bases separating them. The germline gives CDR1 SQVTM, CDR2 ANQGSEA. The CDR3 spans 11 residues. The CDR3 spells CSGKLGGEAFF. Here the CDR3 DNA reads TGCAGCGGGAAGTTGGGGGGGGAAGCTTTCTTT.

This chain joins TRBV11-2 and TRBJ2-5, with 10 nucleotides matching TRBD1. J gave up 4 bases and V 5 bases, and 7 bases lay outside the gene matches. CDR3 length: 15 amino acids. Germline assignment: CDR1 SGHAT and CDR2 FQNNGV. Here the CDR3 DNA reads TGTGCCAGCAGCCAGACAGGGGGCGAAGCAGAGACCCAGTACTTC. Translated, it gives CASSQTGGEAETQYF.

This clone was detected once. The V and J genes are TRBV5-1 and TRBJ1-2, with 7 bases that match TRBD1. Germline loops: CDR1 SGHRS, CDR2 YFSETQ. V was clipped by 6 bases and J by 4 bases; unmatched bases: 9. The CDR3 contains 14 residues. CDR3 in DNA: TGCGCCAGCACCAAAGACAGGGACCTCTATGGCTACACCTTC. This sequence encodes CASTKDRDLYGYTF.

The chain employs TRBV30 and TRBJ1-5; D gene uncertain. The CDR3 has 14 amino acids. Germline loops: CDR1 GTSNPN, CDR2 SVGIG (reference sequence). V lost 2 bases and J lost 1, with 9 bases in between. The CDR3 loop is CAWSYRGSNQPQHF. The CDR3 DNA is TGTGCCTGGAGTTACCGGGGAAGCAATCAGCCCCAGCATTTT.